This T cell receptor (beta chain) originates from a study of T-cell memory formation after mild COVID-19. Study context: Largely, TCR clusters stayed within a single donor.

TCRdb re-called the 5' RACE reads with MiXCR, one entry per CDR3 protein. The sample has approximately 240,000 distinct CDR3 sequences; about a sixth are singletons. Study-level points and caveats: Pre-infection memory showed some responding clones, and this suggested that cross-reactive memory joined. SARS-CoV-2 specificity was not confirmed for second-wave clones peaking on day 37. Clones that contracted clustered mainly in CM and EM if CD4+ and in EMRA if CD8+.

The CDR3 covers 11 residues. V was shortened by 9 bases and J by 6 bases, with 10 bases between the two germline ends. In germline, CDR1 is MNHNY, CDR2 SVGAGI (reference sequence). Details on this clonotype: Antigen: not known.

Sequenced input: PBMCs or a T cell subset sorted from them (not recorded which). This TCR was sampled from a man aged 18 to 29 who had mild COVID-19 (a few samples of this study predate the infection). Cell type and time point are not known. The gene calls are TRBV6-6 and TRBJ2-3; unclear D gene. The CDR3 reads CASSGSDTQYF. In DNA form, the CDR3 reads TGTGCCAGTTCTGGTTCGGATACGCAGTATTTT.